One sample yielded the 6 T cell receptor beta chains listed below, sequenced in a study of blood T cell repertoires in COVID-19. TCRdb keeps only in-frame clones here, not all; method: immunoSEQ multiplex PCR. Of 200,000 to 300,000 clones in the sample, roughly 80% were seen once. The sample consisted of peripheral blood. Receptors originate from a man in his 60s with acute or convalescent COVID-19.

This chain links TRBV19 with TRBJ1-1; no clear D. Germline V gene data show CDR1 as LNHDA and CDR2 as SQIVND (reference sequence). CDR3 size: 11 residues. V was cut by 3 bases and J by 5 bases, with 4 bases left in between. In DNA, the CDR3 is TGTGCCAGTAGTATGCGGACTGAAGCTTTCTTT. It specifies CASSMRTEAFF.

On this clone: One end of the junction does not line up with germline, which may come from a read error. The chain has TRBV7-7 and TRBJ2-2; 10 nucleotides line up with TRBD1. The length of the CDR3 is 17 residues. Germline loops: CDR1 SSHAT, CDR2 FNYEAQ (reference sequence). CDR3 coding DNA: TGTGCTAGCAGCTCCATAACCGGGACAGGGGCGTCCGGGGAGCTGTTTTTT. It specifies CASSSITGTGASGELFF.

The chain links TRBV14 to TRBJ2-5; D is perhaps TRBD1 (5 bases). Germline V gene lookup returns CDR1 SGHDN and CDR2 FVKESK. The CDR3 spans 16 residues. Trimming took off 2 bases at V and 5 bases at J, with 18 bases between the two ends. CDR3 amino acids: CASSQLEGVLRETQYF. The CDR3 DNA reads TGTGCCAGCAGCCAACTTGAAGGGGTCTTGAGGGAGACCCAGTACTTC. Drawing the rest from reference TRBV14 and TRBJ2-5, the complete variable domain is EAGVTQFPSHSVIEKGQTVTLRCDPISGHDNLYWYRRVMGKEIKFLLHFVKESKQDESGMPNNRFLAERTGGTYSTLKVQPAELEDSGVYFCASSQLEGVLRETQYFGPGTRLLVL.

The chain carries TRBV19 and TRBJ1-1; TRBD1 matches 7 bases. Germline CDR1 reads LNHDA; CDR2 reads SQIVND (reference sequence). The V segment lost 7 bases and the J segment 1 base; nucleotides outside the gene matches: 6. This CDR3 has 14 residues. The CDR3 loop is CASNTGAWNTEAFF. The CDR3 nucleotides read TGTGCCAGTAATACAGGGGCTTGGAACACTGAAGCTTTCTTT. Full variable domain (remainder filled in from reference TRBV19 and TRBJ1-1): DGGITQSPKYLFRKEGQNVTLSCEQNLNHDAMYWYRQDPGQGLRLIYYSQIVNDFQKGDIAEGYSVSREKKESFPLTVTSAQKNPTAFYLCASNTGAWNTEAFFGQGTRLTVV.

Here the CDR3 DNA reads TGTGCCAGCAGTTCTGTGGGCCGGCAGCCCCAGCATTTT. It translates to CASSSVGRQPQHF. The chain couples TRBV28 to TRBJ1-5; D ambiguous. Deletions cut 4 bases from V and 7 bases from J, with 11 bases between. Germline values: CDR1 MDHEN, CDR2 SYDVKM. The CDR3 is 13 residues long.

The chain recombines TRBV11-1 with TRBJ1-6; 8 bases are a match to TRBD1. The CDR3 is 14 amino acids. With 6 bases clipped from V and 5 bases from J, the junction kept 3 bases outside the gene matches. Germline CDR1 reads SGHAT; CDR2 reads FQDESV (reference sequence). CDR3: CASSRQGNNSPLHF. CDR3 sequence (DNA): TGTGCCAGCAGTCGACAGGGGAATAATTCACCCCTCCACTTT.